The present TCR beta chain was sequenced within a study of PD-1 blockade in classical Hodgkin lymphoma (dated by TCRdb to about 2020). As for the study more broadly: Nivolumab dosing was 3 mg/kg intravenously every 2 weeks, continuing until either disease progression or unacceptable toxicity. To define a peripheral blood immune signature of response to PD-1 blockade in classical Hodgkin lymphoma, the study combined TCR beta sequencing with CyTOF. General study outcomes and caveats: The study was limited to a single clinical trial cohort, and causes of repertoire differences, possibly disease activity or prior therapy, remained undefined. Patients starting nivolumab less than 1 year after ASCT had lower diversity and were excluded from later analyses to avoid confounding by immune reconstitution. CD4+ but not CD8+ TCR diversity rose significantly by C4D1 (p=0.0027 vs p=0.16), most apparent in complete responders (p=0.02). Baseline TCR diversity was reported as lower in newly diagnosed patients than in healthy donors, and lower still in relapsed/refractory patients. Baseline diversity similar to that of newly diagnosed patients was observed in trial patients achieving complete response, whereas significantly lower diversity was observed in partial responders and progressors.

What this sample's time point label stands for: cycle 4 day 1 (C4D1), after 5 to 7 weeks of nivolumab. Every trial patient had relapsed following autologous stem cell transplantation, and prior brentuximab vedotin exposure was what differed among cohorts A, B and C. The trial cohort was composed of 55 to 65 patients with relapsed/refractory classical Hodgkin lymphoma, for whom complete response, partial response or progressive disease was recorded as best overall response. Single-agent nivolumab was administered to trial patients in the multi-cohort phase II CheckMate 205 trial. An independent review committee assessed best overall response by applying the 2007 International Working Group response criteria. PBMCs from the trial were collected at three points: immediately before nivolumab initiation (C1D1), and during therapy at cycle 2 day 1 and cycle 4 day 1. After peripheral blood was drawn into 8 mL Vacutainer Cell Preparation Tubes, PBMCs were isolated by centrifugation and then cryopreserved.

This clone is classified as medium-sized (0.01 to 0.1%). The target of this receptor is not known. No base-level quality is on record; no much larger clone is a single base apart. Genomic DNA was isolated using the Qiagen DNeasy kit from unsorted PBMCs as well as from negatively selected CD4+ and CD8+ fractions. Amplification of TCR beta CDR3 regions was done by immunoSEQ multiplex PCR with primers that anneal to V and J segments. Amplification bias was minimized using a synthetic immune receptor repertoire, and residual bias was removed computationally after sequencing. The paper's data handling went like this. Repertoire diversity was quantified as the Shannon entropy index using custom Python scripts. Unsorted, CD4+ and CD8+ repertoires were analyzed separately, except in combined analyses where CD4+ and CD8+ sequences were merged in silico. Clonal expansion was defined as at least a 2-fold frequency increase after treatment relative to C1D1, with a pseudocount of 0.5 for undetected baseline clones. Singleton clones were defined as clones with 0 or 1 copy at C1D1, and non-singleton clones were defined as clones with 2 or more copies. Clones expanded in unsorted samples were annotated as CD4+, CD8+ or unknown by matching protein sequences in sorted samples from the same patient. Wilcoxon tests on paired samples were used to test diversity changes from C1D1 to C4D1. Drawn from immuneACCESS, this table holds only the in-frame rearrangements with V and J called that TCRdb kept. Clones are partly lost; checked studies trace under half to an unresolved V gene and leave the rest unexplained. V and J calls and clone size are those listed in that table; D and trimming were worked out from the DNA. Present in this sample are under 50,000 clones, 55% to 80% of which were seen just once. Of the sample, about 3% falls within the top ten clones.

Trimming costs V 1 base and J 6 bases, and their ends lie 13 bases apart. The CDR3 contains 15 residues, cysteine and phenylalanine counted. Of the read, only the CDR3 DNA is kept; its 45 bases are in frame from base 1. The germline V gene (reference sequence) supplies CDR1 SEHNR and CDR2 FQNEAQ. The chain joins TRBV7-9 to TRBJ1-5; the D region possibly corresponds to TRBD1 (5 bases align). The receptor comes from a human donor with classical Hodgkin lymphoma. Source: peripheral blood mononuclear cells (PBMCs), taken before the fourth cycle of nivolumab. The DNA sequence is TGTGCCAGCAGCTTAGGACAGTTTTGGGGTCAGCCCCAGCATTTT. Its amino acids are CASSLGQFWGQPQHF.